The subject of this entry is one T cell receptor (beta chain). Its binding antigen is unknown. No much larger clone is present one base from it, and per-base qualities are unavailable. The library was generated by the immunoSEQ multiplex PCR assay. For the multiplex PCR, a mixture combining 60 forward primers for TCR Vbeta segments and 13 reverse primers for TCR Jbeta segments was used. The CDR3 region of rearranged TCR beta genes was amplified from genomic DNA with a multiplex PCR assay. The Illumina HiSeq System was used to sequence the amplified TCR beta libraries as 87-base-pair reads. In the original analysis: A later analysis counted about 80 million unique TCR beta chains across the approximately 700 repertoires, and roughly 9.9 million of these chains were shared by at least two donors. To remove PCR and sequencing errors, raw reads were error-corrected and collapsed into unique sequences using a nearest-neighbor algorithm that merged closely related sequences. To assign V, D and J gene segments, CDR3 sequences were aligned to IMGT reference sequences. Each retained sequence needed at least a six-nucleotide match to both a V gene segment and a J gene segment. Rearrangements were called productive when the CDR3 lacked stop codons and stayed in frame with V and J; all others were non-productive. CDR3 was defined according to IMGT convention as the region running from the second conserved V-encoded cysteine to the conserved J-encoded phenylalanine. In an earlier analysis of more than 550 of the donors, sequences lacking an unambiguous match to a single V gene segment were excluded. An earlier analysis of fewer than 750 of the donors called V segments functional above 56.7% productive rearrangements and segregating when the between-donor standard deviation exceeded 5%. To diagnose cytomegalovirus status from the catalog of TCR beta chain sequences, a statistical classification framework was built. V and J gene assignment, in a later analysis, came from comparing TCR nucleotide sequences with IMGT/GENE-DB human TR gene sequences. The TCRdist pipeline was used in a later analysis to assign CDR3 sequences and most-parsimonious VDJ recombination scenarios. In a later analysis, each TCR beta chain was defined by its CDR3 amino acid sequence together with its V-gene family, and reads lacking a unique V-gene family were excluded. In a later analysis, 550 to 650 highly shared, low-generation-probability nucleotide sequences were removed to address suspected cross-contamination and a sequencing artifact. For each public chain, a later analysis derived a clonal expansion index from normalized ranks of inferred template counts within each repertoire. In a later analysis, generation probabilities were computed using a VDJ recombination model fitted to out-of-frame rearrangements, and the results were checked against IGoR. In a later analysis, hypergeometric tests were used to score TCR-TCR, TCR-HLA and TCR-CMV co-occurrence, with a repertoire-size bias correction applied to TCR pairs. In a later analysis, false discovery rates were estimated by permuting HLA or CMV assignments 20 times. In a later analysis, co-occurring TCRs were grouped with DBSCAN, and TCRdist sequence similarity was added when clustering was performed within HLA-allele-positive subsets. Co-occurrence clustering excluded repertoires with fewer than 30,000 or more than 120,000 public chains, plus five with anomalous nucleotide sharing. TCRdb stores this immuneACCESS table with in-frame sequences only. Part of the clones is absent; in the studies checked, under half of the shortfall reflects unresolved V genes, and no reason is known for the rest. The DNA was the basis for D and trimming; V, J and clone size are from that table. This sample comprises around 190,000 clones, 75% to 90% of them detected only once. The ten largest clonotypes hold 0.25% to 0.4% of the sample.

The cohort consisted of 670 or so healthy bone marrow donors. Cohort members were all nominally healthy when sampled, although unrecorded immune exposures were likely present. The donor was CMV seronegative and was included in the group of under 450 seronegative cohort members. A peripheral blood sample was provided by each donor, and peripheral blood mononuclear cells were used for TCR beta sequencing. Genomic DNA extraction from the blood cell samples was performed with the Qiagen DNeasy Blood Extraction Kit. The data derive from a study of cytomegalovirus exposure and HLA in healthy donors (dated by TCRdb to about 2017). Turning to the overall study: According to an earlier analysis of around 600 of the donors, about 180 million T cells yielded over 90 million unique TCR beta sequences and 250 to 350 Gb of sequence data. Approximately 310 gigabases of sequencing data and approximately 84 million unique TCR sequences were included in an early release covering around 650 HLA-typed donors. Among roughly 400 genotyped donors of the cohort, an average of about 220,000 unique TCR beta nucleotide sequences was sequenced per donor, of which about 19% were non-productive. Donor age, sex, ethnicity and CMV serostatus were collected together with the repertoire data. A later analysis re-examined previously published TCR beta repertoires from several hundred donors and added high-resolution HLA genotyping to investigate patterns of TCR occurrence. Four to six DR-DQ haplotypes were handled as single units for association and clustering, since linkage in the cohort was strong. The number of donors typed differed by locus, with roughly 620-630 for A, B, C, DRB1 and DQB1, about 500 for DQA1, about 610 for DPA1, and roughly 450 for DPB1. To predict cytomegalovirus infection status, the study combined high-throughput TCR immunosequencing, statistical association of individual TCRs with disease status, and machine learning. An earlier analysis of approximately 500 of the donors applied high-throughput TCR beta sequencing to assess whether each TCR beta V gene segment acted as functional or pseudogenic. Rather than drawing on any new phenotypic data, the later analysis identified candidate immune exposures from TCR beta sequences and the way those sequences occurred across donors. HLA typing covered class I and class II loci at four-digit resolution. Of the roughly 400 genotyped donors, approximately 80% fell in the genetic ancestry cluster associated with self-reported Caucasian donors. The T cell repertoires of under 700 subjects were profiled by immunosequencing and related to cytomegalovirus serostatus. A later genetic analysis used genome-wide SNP genotypes for 398 of the 666 donors, treating that subset as a discovery cohort. Besides the first cohort of under 700 subjects, a separate validation cohort made up of 120 or so different subjects was used. All discovery cohort repertoires had been generated using a single sequencing platform. The study was designed to test whether signatures of past pathogen exposure could be identified by cataloging public T cell receptors. Broad study findings and their caveats: A cluster of highly shared sequence variants was judged likely to represent a technical artifact of the sequencing pipeline. Most TCR sequences were observed very rarely across donors, whereas some public TCRs were present in many individuals. The only immune exposure information available for the cohort was CMV serostatus. A few of the identified cytomegalovirus-associated TCR beta chains were confirmed in vitro to be specific for cytomegalovirus antigens. A total of fewer than 200 TCR beta chains were listed by the study as associated with cytomegalovirus. A later genetic analysis associated a missense DCLRE1C variant with V-gene and J-gene trimming of TCR beta chains, and an independent cohort replicated the association. In this cohort, only TCR beta chains were sequenced, and detectable features were limited by the absence of alpha or paired-chain data. The classifier was reported to diagnose cytomegalovirus status with high specificity and sensitivity in both the original and validation cohorts. According to a later analysis, parvovirus B19, influenza, CMV and Epstein-Barr virus appeared linked to several top co-occurrence clusters. In a later analysis, the rate of TCR association differed among HLA loci, with DRB1 alleles having the most associated TCRs and HLA-C alleles having the fewest. A later genetic analysis reported fewer N-insertions in productive TCRs among donors in an Asian-associated ancestry cluster than the roughly 700-donor mean. A later analysis associated about 17,000 TCR beta sequences with specific HLA alleles at a false discovery rate of 0.05. In a later analysis, HLA-associated TCR beta chains were found to be more clonally expanded and to have lower generation probabilities than equally common non-associated chains. Because counts were too low, about 18 rarely observed V segments, including chromosome 9 orphons, were excluded from the earlier analysis of roughly 580 of the donors. Assigning TCR associations to individual alleles was difficult when HLA alleles, especially DR and DQ, strongly co-occurred. A later analysis found that most CMV-associated TCR beta chains appeared HLA-restricted, with HLA associations seemingly driven largely by CMV exposure. Linkage disequilibrium might explain the correlated functional status among segregating V segments, but an unknown experimental factor could not be excluded. According to the authors, the approach could potentially be generalized to other disease states and immunological phenotypes. A further reported finding was that TCR beta sequences accurately predicted the HLA-A and HLA-B alleles for most subjects in the first cohort. In an earlier analysis of roughly 560 of the donors, most TCR beta V segments were observed in productive rearrangements about 90% or about 30% of the time, broadly matching IMGT annotations. The presence/absence analyses assumed that sequencing depth was roughly uniform across donors, and that assumption may not be true. Because HLA typing was unavailable for some donors at each locus, only the typed subset was used in association tests.

The sequencing input was PBMCs. This sequence originates from a woman aged 25 to 39 in good health and CMV-seronegative.

CDR3 region: CAWSRRGEQFF. The DNA sequence is TGTGCCTGGAGTAGGCGAGGTGAGCAGTTCTTC. Here the chain combines TRBV30 and TRBJ2-1; no D segment can be confidently identified. The CDR3 contains 11 residues, cysteine and phenylalanine counted. Only CDR3 DNA remains: 33 bases, in frame from the first base. Sequences GTSNPN (CDR1) and SVGIG (CDR2) are obtained from the germline V gene (reference sequence). Between the V and J ends, shortened by 2 bases and 9 bases respectively, the junction contains 8 bases.